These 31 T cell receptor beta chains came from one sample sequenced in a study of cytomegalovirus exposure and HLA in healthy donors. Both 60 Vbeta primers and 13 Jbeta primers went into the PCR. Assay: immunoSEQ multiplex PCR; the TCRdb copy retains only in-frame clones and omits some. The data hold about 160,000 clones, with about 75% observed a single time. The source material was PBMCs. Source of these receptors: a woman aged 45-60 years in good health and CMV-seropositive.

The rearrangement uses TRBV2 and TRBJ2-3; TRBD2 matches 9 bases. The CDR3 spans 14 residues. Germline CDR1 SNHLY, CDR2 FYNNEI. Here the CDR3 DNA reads TGTGCTGGAAGTCTAGCGGGGAGGACAGATACGCAGTATTTT. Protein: CAGSLAGRTDTQYF.

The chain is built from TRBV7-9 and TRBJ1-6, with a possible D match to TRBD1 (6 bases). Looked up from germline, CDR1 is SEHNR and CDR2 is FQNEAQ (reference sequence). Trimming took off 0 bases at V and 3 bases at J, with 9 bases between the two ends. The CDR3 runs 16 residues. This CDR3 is CASSLARGNYNSPLHF. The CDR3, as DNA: TGTGCCAGCAGCTTAGCCAGGGGCAACTATAATTCACCCCTCCACTTT.

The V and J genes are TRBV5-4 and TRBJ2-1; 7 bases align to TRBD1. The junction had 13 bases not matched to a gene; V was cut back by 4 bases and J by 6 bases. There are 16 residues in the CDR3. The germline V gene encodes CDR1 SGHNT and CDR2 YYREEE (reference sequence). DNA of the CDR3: TGTGCCAGCAGCCCTTTCAGACGACAGGGCGGCAATGAGCAGTTCTTC. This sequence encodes CASSPFRRQGGNEQFF.

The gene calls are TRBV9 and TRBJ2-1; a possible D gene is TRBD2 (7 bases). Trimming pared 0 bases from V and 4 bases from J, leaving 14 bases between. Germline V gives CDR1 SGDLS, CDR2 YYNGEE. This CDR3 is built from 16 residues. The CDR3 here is CASSVAGRGPYNEQFF. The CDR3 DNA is TGTGCCAGCAGCGTAGCGGGGCGGGGGCCTTACAATGAGCAGTTCTTC.

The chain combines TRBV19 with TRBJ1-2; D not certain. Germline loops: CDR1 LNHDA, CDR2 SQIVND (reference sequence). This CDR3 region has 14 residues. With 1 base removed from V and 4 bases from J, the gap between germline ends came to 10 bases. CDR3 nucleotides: TGTGCCAGTAGTATAGGGGCGCAACCCTATGGCTACACCTTC. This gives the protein CASSIGAQPYGYTF.

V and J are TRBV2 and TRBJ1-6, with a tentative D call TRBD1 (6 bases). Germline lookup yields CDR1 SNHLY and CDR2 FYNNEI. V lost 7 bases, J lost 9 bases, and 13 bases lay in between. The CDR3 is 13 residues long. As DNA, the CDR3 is TGTGCCAGCAACCAGGGGATCTCTTCACCCCTCCACTTT. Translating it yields CASNQGISSPLHF.

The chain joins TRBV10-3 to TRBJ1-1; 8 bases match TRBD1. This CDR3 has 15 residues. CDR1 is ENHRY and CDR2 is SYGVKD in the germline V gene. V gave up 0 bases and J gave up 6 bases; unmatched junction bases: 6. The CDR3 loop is CAISESTGVVAEAFF. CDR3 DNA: TGTGCCATCAGTGAGTCGACAGGGGTCGTTGCTGAAGCTTTCTTT.

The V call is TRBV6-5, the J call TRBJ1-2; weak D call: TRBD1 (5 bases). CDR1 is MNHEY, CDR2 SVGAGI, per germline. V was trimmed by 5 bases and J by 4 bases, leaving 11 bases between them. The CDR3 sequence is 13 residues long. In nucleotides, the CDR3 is TGTGCCAGCAGTCCTGGGGCGTCCTATGGCTACACCTTC. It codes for CASSPGASYGYTF.

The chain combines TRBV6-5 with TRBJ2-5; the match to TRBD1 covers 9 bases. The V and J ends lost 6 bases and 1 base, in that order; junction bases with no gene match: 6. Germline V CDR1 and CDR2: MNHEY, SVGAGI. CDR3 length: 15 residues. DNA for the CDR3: TGTGCCAGCAGCAATGGACAGGGGCGCCAAGAGACCCAGTACTTC. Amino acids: CASSNGQGRQETQYF.

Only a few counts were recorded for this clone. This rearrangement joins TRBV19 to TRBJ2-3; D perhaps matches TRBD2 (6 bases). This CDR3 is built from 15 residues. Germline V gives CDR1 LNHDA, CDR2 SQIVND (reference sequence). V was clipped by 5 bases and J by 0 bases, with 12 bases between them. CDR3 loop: CASSPGDASTDTQYF. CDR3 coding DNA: TGTGCCAGTAGTCCGGGAGATGCTAGCACAGATACGCAGTATTTT.

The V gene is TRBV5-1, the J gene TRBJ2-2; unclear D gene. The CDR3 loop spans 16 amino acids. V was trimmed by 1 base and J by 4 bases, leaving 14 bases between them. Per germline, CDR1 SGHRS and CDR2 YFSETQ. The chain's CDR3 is CASSLSSRSGTGELFF. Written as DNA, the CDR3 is TGCGCCAGCAGCTTGTCGTCTAGATCGGGCACCGGGGAGCTGTTTTTT.

The CDR3 loop reads CASSGVQGSGTGELFF. CDR3 DNA sequence: TGCGCCAGCAGCGGCGTACAGGGCTCGGGCACCGGGGAGCTGTTTTTT. The V and J genes are TRBV5-1 and TRBJ2-2, with D possibly TRBD1 on 6 matching bases. CDR3 length equals 16 residues. Looked up from germline, CDR1 is SGHRS and CDR2 is YFSETQ. V lost 4 bases, J lost 4 bases, and 17 bases lay in between.

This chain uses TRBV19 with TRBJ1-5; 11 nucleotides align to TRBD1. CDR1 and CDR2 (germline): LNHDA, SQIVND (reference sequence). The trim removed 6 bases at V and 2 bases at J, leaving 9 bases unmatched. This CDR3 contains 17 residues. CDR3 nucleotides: TGTGCCAGTAGCCCAGGACAGGGGGCGTTGGGCAATCAGCCCCAGCATTTT. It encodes CASSPGQGALGNQPQHF.

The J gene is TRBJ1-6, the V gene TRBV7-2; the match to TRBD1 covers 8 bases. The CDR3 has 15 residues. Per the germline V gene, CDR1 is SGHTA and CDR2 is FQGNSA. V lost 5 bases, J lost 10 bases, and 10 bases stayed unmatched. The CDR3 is CASSPLDRDISPLHF. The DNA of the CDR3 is TGTGCCAGCAGCCCCTTGGACAGGGATATATCACCCCTCCACTTT.

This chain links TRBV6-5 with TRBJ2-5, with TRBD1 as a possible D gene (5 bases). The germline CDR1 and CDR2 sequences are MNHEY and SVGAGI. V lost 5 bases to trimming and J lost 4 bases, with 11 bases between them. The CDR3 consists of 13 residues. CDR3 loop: CASSRTQRETQYF. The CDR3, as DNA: TGTGCCAGCAGTCGGACACAAAGAGAGACCCAGTACTTC.

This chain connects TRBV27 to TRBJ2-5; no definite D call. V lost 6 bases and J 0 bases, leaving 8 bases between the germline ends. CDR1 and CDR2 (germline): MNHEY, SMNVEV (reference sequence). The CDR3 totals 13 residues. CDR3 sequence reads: CASRYSYQETQYF. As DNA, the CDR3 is TGTGCCAGCAGATATTCGTACCAAGAGACCCAGTACTTC.

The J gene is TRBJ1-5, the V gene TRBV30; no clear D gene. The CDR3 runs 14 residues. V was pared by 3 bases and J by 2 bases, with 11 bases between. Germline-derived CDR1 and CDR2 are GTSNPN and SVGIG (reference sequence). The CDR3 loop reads CAWSPGEGNQPQHF. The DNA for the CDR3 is TGTGCCTGGAGCCCCGGGGAGGGCAATCAGCCCCAGCATTTT.

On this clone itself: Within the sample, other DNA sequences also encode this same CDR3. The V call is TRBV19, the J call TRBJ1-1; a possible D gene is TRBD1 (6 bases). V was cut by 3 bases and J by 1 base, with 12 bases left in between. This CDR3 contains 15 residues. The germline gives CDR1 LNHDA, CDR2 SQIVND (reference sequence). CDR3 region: CASSIENRANTEAFF. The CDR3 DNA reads TGTGCCAGTAGTATCGAGAACAGGGCGAACACTGAAGCTTTCTTT. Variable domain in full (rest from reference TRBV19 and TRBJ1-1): DGGITQSPKYLFRKEGQNVTLSCEQNLNHDAMYWYRQDPGQGLRLIYYSQIVNDFQKGDIAEGYSVSREKKESFPLTVTSAQKNPTAFYLCASSIENRANTEAFFGQGTRLTVV.

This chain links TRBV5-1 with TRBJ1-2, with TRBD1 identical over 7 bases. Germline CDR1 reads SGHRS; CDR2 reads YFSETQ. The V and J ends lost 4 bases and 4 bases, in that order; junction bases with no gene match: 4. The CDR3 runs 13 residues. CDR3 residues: CASSLGTAYGYTF. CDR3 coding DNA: TGCGCCAGCAGCCTTGGGACAGCCTATGGCTACACCTTC. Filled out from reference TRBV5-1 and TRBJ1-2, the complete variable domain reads KAGVTQTPRYLIKTRGQQVTLSCSPISGHRSVSWYQQTPGQGLQFLFEYFSETQRNKGNFPGRFSGRQFSNSRSEMNVSTLELGDSALYLCASSLGTAYGYTFGSGTRLTVV.

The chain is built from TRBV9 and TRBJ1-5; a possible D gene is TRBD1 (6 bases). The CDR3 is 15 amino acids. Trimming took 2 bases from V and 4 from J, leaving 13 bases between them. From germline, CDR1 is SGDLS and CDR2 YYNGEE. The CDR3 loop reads CASSVSGAQNQPQHF. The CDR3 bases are TGTGCCAGCAGCGTCTCAGGGGCCCAGAATCAGCCCCAGCATTTT.

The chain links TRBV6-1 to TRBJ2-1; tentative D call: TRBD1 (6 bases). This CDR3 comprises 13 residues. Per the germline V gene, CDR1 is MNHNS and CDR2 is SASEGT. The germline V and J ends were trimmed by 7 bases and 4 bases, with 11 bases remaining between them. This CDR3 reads CASIKDSYNEQFF. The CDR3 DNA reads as TGTGCCAGCATAAAGGACAGTTACAATGAGCAGTTCTTC.

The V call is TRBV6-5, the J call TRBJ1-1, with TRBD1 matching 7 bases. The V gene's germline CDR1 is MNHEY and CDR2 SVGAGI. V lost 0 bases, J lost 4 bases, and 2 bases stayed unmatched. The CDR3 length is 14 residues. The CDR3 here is CASSYSQGITEAFF. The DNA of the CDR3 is TGTGCCAGCAGTTACTCACAGGGGATCACTGAAGCTTTCTTT.

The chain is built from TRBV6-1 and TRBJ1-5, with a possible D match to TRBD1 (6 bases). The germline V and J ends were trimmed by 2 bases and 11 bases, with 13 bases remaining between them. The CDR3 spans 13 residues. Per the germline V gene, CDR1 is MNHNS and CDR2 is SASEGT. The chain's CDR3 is CASSELREGAQHF. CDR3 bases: TGTGCCAGCAGTGAACTTAGGGAGGGGGCCCAGCATTTT.

The CDR3 is CASSHGVLNEKLFF. In DNA, the CDR3 is TGTGCCAGCAGCCACGGGGTCCTTAATGAAAAACTGTTTTTT. The chain couples TRBV14 to TRBJ1-4; D is unclear. Germline assignment: CDR1 SGHDN and CDR2 FVKESK. CDR3 size: 14 residues. V was clipped by 3 bases and J by 4 bases, with 9 bases between them. The complete variable domain, with remaining parts taken from reference TRBV14 and TRBJ1-4, reads EAGVTQFPSHSVIEKGQTVTLRCDPISGHDNLYWYRRVMGKEIKFLLHFVKESKQDESGMPNNRFLAERTGGTYSTLKVQPAELEDSGVYFCASSHGVLNEKLFFGSGTQLSVL.

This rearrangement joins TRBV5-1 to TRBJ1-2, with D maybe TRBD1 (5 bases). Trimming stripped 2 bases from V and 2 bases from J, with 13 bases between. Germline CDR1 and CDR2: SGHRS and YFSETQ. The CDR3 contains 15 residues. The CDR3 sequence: CASSLSLAGNYGYTF. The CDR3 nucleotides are TGCGCCAGCAGCTTATCCCTTGCAGGGAACTATGGCTACACCTTC.

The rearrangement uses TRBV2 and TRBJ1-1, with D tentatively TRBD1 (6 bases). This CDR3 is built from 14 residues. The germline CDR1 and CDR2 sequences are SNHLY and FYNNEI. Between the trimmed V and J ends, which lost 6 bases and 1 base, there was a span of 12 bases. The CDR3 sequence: CASRGRTANTEAFF. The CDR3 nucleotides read TGTGCCAGCAGGGGGCGGACAGCGAACACTGAAGCTTTCTTT.

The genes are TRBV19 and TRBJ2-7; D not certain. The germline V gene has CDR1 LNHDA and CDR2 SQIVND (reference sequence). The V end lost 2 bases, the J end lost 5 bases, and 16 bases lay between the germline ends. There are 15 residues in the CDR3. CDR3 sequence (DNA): TGTGCCAGTAGTATAAGCTCTGGGTGGAGCAACGAGCAGTACTTC. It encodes CASSISSGWSNEQYF.

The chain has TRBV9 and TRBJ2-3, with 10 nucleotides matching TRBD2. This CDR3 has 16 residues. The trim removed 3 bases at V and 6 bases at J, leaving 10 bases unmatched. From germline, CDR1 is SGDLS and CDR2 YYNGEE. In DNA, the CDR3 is TGTGCCAGCAGCGCCACACTAGCGGGGTATTACGATACGCAGTATTTT. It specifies CASSATLAGYYDTQYF.

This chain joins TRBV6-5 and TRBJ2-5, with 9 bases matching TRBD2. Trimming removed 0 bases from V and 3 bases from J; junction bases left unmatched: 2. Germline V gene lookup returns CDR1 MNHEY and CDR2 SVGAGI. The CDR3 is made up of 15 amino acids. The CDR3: CASSYSASGEETQYF. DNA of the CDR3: TGTGCCAGCAGTTACTCGGCTAGCGGGGAAGAGACCCAGTACTTC.

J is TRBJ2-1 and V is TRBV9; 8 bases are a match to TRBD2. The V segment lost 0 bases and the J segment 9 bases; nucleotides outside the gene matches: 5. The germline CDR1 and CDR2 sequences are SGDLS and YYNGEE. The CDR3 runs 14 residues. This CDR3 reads CASSVAGLAGEQFF. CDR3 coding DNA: TGTGCCAGCAGCGTAGCCGGACTAGCAGGTGAGCAGTTCTTC.

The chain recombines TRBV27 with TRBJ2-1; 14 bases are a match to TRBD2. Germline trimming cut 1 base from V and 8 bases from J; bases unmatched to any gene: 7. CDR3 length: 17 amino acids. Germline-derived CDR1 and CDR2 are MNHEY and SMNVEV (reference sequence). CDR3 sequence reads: CASSLFGLAGGNHEQFF. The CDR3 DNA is TGTGCCAGCAGTTTATTTGGACTAGCGGGGGGTAACCATGAGCAGTTCTTC.